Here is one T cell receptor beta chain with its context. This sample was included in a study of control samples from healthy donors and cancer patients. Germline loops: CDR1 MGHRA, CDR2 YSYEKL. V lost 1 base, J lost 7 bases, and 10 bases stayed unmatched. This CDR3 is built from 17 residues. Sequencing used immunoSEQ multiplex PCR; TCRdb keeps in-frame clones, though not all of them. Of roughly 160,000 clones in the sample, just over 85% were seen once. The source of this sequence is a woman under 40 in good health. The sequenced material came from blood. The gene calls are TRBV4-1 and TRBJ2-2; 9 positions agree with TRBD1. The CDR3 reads CASSQGPQTGGGGELFF. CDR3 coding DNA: TGCGCCAGCAGCCAAGGACCCCAGACAGGGGGAGGCGGGGAGCTGTTTTTT.